The sequence of this T cell receptor beta chain was determined in a study of cytomegalovirus exposure and HLA in healthy donors (dated by TCRdb to the late 2010s). In terms of the full investigation: An earlier analysis of approximately 640 of the donors reported 250 to 350 Gb of sequence data and 120 million or so unique TCR beta sequences from roughly 200 million T cells. Class I and class II HLA loci were covered by the typing at four-digit resolution. In an earlier analysis of roughly 540 of the donors, high-throughput TCR beta sequencing was used to judge whether each TCR beta V gene segment behaved as functional or pseudogenic. Among over 350 genotyped donors of the cohort, an average of around 240,000 unique TCR beta nucleotide sequences were sequenced per donor, 15% to 20% of them non-productive. About 5 DR-DQ haplotypes were handled as single units for association and clustering, since linkage in the cohort was strong. Typing coverage varied by locus: about 629-630 donors for A, B, C, DRB1 and DQB1; more than 500 for DQA1; more than 600 for DPA1; about 450 for DPB1. Rather than using new phenotypic data, the later analysis identified candidate immune exposures from TCR beta sequences and from how often those sequences occurred across donors. Every discovery cohort repertoire had been produced on one sequencing platform. The genetic ancestry cluster associated with self-reported Caucasian donors included around 76% of the 398 genotyped donors. The study aimed to test whether signatures of past pathogen exposure could be identified by cataloging public T cell receptors. Donor age, sex, ethnicity and CMV serostatus were collected together with the repertoire data. In a later genetic analysis, genome-wide SNP genotypes for about 55% of the 666 donors were used, and that subset was treated as a discovery cohort. The study used immunosequencing to profile the T cell repertoires of several hundred subjects and linked those repertoires to cytomegalovirus serostatus. In addition to the first cohort of about 650 subjects, a separate validation cohort of approximately 130 different subjects was used. High-throughput TCR immunosequencing, statistical association of individual TCRs with disease status, and machine learning were combined to predict cytomegalovirus infection status. In a later analysis, previously published TCR beta repertoires from 670 or so donors were re-analyzed and high-resolution HLA genotyping was added so that TCR occurrence patterns could be studied. An early release covering about 600 HLA-typed donors comprised about 300 gigabases of sequencing data and around 80 million unique TCR sequences. Study-wide conclusions, independent of this receptor: Across donors, most TCR sequences were observed very rarely, whereas some public TCRs were present in many individuals. Correlated functional status among segregating V segments might reflect linkage disequilibrium, but an unknown experimental factor could not be ruled out. According to a later analysis, parvovirus B19, influenza, CMV and Epstein-Barr virus appeared linked to several top co-occurrence clusters. Because the 87-base-pair reads could not distinguish some IMGT-functional V segments, including TRBV6-2 and TRBV6-3, those segments were excluded. The earlier analysis of about 600 of the donors excluded roughly 16 rarely observed V segments, including chromosome 9 orphons, because counts were too low. The study gave a list of more than 150 TCR beta chains associated with cytomegalovirus. HLA typing was unavailable for some donors at each locus, so association tests used only the typed subset. In a later analysis, HLA-associated TCR beta chains were found to be more clonally expanded and to have lower generation probabilities than equally common non-associated chains. A further reported finding was that TCR beta sequences accurately predicted the HLA-A and HLA-B alleles for most subjects in the first cohort. Strong co-occurrence of HLA alleles, especially DR and DQ, made assigning TCR associations to individual alleles difficult. A later genetic analysis reported fewer N-insertions in productive TCRs among donors in an Asian-associated ancestry cluster than the approximately 670-donor mean. An earlier analysis of 587 of the donors showed that most TCR beta V segments appeared in productive rearrangements either about 90% or about 30% of the time, which broadly matched IMGT annotations. For the cohort, immune exposure information was limited to CMV serostatus. The presence/absence analyses assumed that sequencing depth was roughly uniform across donors, and that assumption may not be true. According to a later analysis, TCR association rates differed among HLA loci, with DRB1 alleles showing the most associated TCRs and HLA-C alleles showing the fewest. The sequencing pipeline was judged likely to have produced a cluster of highly shared sequence variants as a technical artifact. An association between a missense DCLRE1C variant and V-gene and J-gene trimming of TCR beta chains was found in a later genetic analysis and replicated in an independent cohort. The authors suggested that the approach could potentially be extended to other disease states and immunological phenotypes. In a later analysis, most CMV-associated TCR beta chains were found to appear HLA-restricted, with HLA associations seemingly driven largely by CMV exposure. The classifier was reported to diagnose cytomegalovirus status with high specificity and sensitivity in both the original cohort and the validation cohort. A few of the identified cytomegalovirus-associated TCR beta chains were confirmed in vitro to be specific for cytomegalovirus antigens. Only TCR beta chains were sequenced in this cohort, and the absence of alpha or paired-chain data limited detectable features. In a later analysis, around 17,000 TCR beta sequences were associated with specific HLA alleles at a false discovery rate of 0.05.

In total, 630 or so healthy bone marrow donors made up the cohort. Cohort members were all nominally healthy when sampled, although unrecorded immune exposures were likely present. The donor was CMV seronegative and was included in the group of 352 seronegative cohort members. A peripheral blood sample was provided by each donor, and peripheral blood mononuclear cells were used for TCR beta sequencing. Genomic DNA extraction from the blood cell samples was performed with the Qiagen DNeasy Blood Extraction Kit. On this clone: Its antigen is unknown. Per-base quality was not reported, and no clone a single base away is much larger than it.

The library was built by means of the immunoSEQ multiplex PCR assay. For the multiplex PCR, a mixture combining 60 forward primers for TCR Vbeta segments and 13 reverse primers for TCR Jbeta segments was used. A multiplex PCR assay on genomic DNA amplified the CDR3 region of rearranged TCR beta genes. The Illumina HiSeq System was used to sequence the amplified TCR beta libraries as 87-base-pair reads. The authors' analysis ran thus. Across the 670 or so repertoires, a later analysis counted tens of millions of unique TCR beta chains, roughly 11 million of which were shared by at least two donors. Raw reads were error-corrected and collapsed into unique sequences by a nearest-neighbor algorithm in which closely related sequences were merged to remove PCR and sequencing errors. Alignment of CDR3 sequences to IMGT reference sequences was used to assign V, D and J gene segments. For a sequence to be retained, at least a six-nucleotide match to both a V gene segment and a J gene segment was required. Rearrangements were called productive when the CDR3 lacked stop codons and stayed in frame with V and J; all others were non-productive. CDR3 was defined by IMGT convention, running from the second conserved V-encoded cysteine to the conserved J-encoded phenylalanine. In an earlier analysis of around 570 of the donors, sequences lacking an unambiguous match to a single V gene segment were excluded. In an earlier analysis of approximately 500 of the donors, a V segment was called functional when productive rearrangements were above 56.7%, and segregating when the standard deviation between donors exceeded 5%. A statistical classification framework was built for diagnosing cytomegalovirus status from the catalog of TCR beta chain sequences. V and J gene assignment, in a later analysis, came from comparing TCR nucleotide sequences with IMGT/GENE-DB human TR gene sequences. A later analysis assigned CDR3 sequences and most-parsimonious VDJ recombination scenarios with the TCRdist pipeline. A later analysis defined each TCR beta chain by its CDR3 amino acid sequence plus V-gene family, and excluded reads lacking a unique V-gene family. To address suspected cross-contamination and a sequencing artifact, a later analysis removed approximately 600 highly shared, low-generation-probability nucleotide sequences. For each public chain, a later analysis derived a clonal expansion index from normalized ranks of inferred template counts within each repertoire. A later analysis computed generation probabilities with a VDJ recombination model fitted to out-of-frame rearrangements, and checked the results against IGoR. In a later analysis, hypergeometric tests were used to score TCR-TCR, TCR-HLA and TCR-CMV co-occurrence, with a repertoire-size bias correction applied to TCR pairs. In a later analysis, false discovery rates were estimated by permuting HLA or CMV assignments 20 times. In a later analysis, co-occurring TCRs were grouped using DBSCAN, with TCRdist sequence similarity added in when clustering inside HLA-allele-positive subsets. For co-occurrence clustering, repertoires with fewer than 30,000 or more than 120,000 public chains were excluded, along with a handful of repertoires with anomalous nucleotide sharing. TCRdb took over this immuneACCESS table, retaining in-frame rearrangements with V and J assigned. Such tables are incomplete; in checked studies, under half of the missing clones stem from an unresolved V gene, and the remainder is unexplained. V and J calls plus clone size are reproduced from that table; the DNA served to infer D and trimming. The sample table contains under 250,000 clones; only one count was recorded for 76% of them. 0.63% of the sample is in the top ten clones.

The germline V gene sets CDR1 to SNHLY and CDR2 to FYNNEI. Taken from cysteine to phenylalanine, the CDR3 has 15 residues. The read is trimmed to its CDR3 DNA, 45 bases read in frame from base 1. Trimming leaves V shorter by 4 bases and J shorter by 7 bases, with the junction holding 12 bases beyond the gene matches. The sequence was collected from a man between 18 and 29 years old in good health and CMV-seronegative. This sequence uses TRBV2 and TRBJ2-7, with TRBD2 identical over 8 junction bases. The source material was PBMCs. This receptor has the CDR3 CASSASGAGGGEQYF. The base sequence is TGTGCCAGCAGTGCCAGCGGGGCCGGGGGGGGTGAGCAGTACTTC.